This TCR beta chain appears in the sequencing data of a study of T-cell reconstitution after alpha-beta-depleted transplantation in children. Construction of the TCRbeta library involved unique molecular identifiers. TCRdb fed the PCR reads into MiXCR, producing one record per CDR3 protein. The table records more than 250,000 distinct CDR3 sequences, around 9.6% of them present only once. The germline CDR1 and CDR2 sequences are ENHRY and SYGVKD. V lost 7 bases to trimming and J lost 6 bases, with 10 bases between them. There are 12 residues in the CDR3. The chain uses TRBV10-3 and TRBJ2-1; no firm D call. The sequence came from a human donor who donated a stem cell graft to a child with SCID. The sequences come from PBMCs from the stem cell graft donor, collected from the stem cell graft. Here the CDR3 reads CAIKTEVNEQFF. The DNA of the CDR3 is TGTGCCATCAAGACTGAGGTCAATGAGCAGTTCTTC.